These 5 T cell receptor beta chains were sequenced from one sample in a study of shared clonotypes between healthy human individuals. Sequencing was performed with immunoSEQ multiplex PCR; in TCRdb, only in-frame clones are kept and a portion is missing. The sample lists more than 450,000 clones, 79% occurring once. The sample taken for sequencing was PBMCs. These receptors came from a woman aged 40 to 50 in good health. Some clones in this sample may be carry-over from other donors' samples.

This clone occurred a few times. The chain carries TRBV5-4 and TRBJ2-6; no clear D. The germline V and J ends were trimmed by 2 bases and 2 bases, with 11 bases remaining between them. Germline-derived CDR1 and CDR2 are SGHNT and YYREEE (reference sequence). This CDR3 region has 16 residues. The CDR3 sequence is CASSLGGLPGANVLTF. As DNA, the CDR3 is TGTGCCAGCAGCTTAGGCGGATTACCTGGGGCCAACGTCCTGACTTTC.

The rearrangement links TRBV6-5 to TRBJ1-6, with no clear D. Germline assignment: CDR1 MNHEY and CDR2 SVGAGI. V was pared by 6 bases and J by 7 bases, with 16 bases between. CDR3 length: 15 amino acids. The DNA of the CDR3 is TGTGCCAGCAGCTCACAACCGGGCCCAAATTCACCCCTCCACTTT. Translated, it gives CASSSQPGPNSPLHF.

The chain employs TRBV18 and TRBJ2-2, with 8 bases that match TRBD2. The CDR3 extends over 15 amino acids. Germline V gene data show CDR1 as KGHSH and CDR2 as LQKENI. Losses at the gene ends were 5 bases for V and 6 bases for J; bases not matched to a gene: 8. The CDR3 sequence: CASSTGGSGAGELFF. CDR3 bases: TGTGCCAGCTCAACGGGGGGGAGCGGCGCCGGGGAGCTGTTTTTT. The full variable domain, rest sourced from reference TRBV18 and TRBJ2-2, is NAGVMQNPRHLVRRRGQEARLRCSPMKGHSHVYWYRQLPEEGLKFMVYLQKENIIDESGMPKERFSAEFPKEGPSILRIQQVVRGDSAAYFCASSTGGSGAGELFFGEGSRLTVL.

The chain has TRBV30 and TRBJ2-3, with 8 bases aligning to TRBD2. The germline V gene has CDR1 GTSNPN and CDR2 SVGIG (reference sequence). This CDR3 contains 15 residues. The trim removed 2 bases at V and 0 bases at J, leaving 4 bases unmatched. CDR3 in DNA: TGTGCCTGGAGTAAGACTAGCGTAAGCACAGATACGCAGTATTTT. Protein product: CAWSKTSVSTDTQYF.

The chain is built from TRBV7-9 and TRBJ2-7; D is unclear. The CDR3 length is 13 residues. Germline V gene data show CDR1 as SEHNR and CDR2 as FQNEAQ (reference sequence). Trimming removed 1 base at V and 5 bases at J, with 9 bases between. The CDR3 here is CASSLGGSHEQYF. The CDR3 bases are TGTGCCAGCAGCTTAGGGGGTTCCCACGAGCAGTACTTC.